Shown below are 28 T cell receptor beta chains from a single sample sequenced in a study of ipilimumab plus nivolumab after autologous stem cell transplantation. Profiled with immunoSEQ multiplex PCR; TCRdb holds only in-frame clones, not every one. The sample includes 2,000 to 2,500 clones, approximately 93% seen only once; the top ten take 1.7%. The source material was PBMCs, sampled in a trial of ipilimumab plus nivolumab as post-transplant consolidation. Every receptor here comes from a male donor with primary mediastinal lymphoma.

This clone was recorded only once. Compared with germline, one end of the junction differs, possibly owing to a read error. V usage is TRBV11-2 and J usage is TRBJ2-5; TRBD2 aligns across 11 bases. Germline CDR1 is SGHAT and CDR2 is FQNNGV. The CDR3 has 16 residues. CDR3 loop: CASSLDVLAGGETQYF. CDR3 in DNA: TGTGCAAGCAGCTTAGACGTCCTAGCGGGGGGCGAGACCCAGTACTTC.

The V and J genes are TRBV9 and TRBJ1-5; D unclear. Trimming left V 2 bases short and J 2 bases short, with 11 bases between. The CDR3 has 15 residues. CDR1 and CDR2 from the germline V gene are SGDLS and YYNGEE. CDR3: CASSVSSGGNQPQHF. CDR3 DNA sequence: TGTGCCAGCAGCGTGTCAAGTGGTGGCAATCAGCCCCAGCATTTT.

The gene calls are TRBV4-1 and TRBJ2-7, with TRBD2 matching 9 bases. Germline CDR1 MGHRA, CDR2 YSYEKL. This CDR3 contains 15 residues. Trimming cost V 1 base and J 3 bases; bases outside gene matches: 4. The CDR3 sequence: CASSQVAGVFYEQYF. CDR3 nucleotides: TGCGCCAGCAGCCAAGTAGCGGGGGTGTTCTACGAGCAGTACTTC.

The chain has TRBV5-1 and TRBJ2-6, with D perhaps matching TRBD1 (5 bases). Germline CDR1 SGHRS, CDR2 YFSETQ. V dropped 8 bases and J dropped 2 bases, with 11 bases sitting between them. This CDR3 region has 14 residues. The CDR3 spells CASSWGPGANVLTF. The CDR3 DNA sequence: TGCGCCAGTTCGTGGGGCCCTGGGGCCAACGTCCTGACTTTC.

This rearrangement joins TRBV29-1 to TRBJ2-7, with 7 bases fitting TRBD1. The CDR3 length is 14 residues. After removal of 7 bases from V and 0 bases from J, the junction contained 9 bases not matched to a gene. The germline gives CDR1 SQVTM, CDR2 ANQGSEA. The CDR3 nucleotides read TGCAGCGCTAAGGGGACAGCGAACTCCTACGAGCAGTACTTC. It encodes CSAKGTANSYEQYF.

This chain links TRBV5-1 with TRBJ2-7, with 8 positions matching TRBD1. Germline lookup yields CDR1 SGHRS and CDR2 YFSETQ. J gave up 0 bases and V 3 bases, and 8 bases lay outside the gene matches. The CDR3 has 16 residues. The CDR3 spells CASSSRTGPSSYEQYF. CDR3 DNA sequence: TGCGCCAGCAGCTCCCGGACAGGGCCGAGCTCCTACGAGCAGTACTTC.

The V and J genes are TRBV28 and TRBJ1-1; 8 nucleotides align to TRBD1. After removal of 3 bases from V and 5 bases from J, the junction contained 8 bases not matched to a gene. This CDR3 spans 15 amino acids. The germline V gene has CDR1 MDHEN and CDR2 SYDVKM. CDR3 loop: CASSLTGQGGTEAFF. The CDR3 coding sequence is TGTGCCAGCAGTTTGACTGGACAGGGAGGGACTGAAGCTTTCTTT.

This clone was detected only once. The CDR3 is CASSETGGKNIQYF. As DNA, the CDR3 is TGTGCCAGCAGCGAGACAGGGGGGAAAAACATTCAGTACTTC. The chain has TRBV9 and TRBJ2-4; 9 positions agree with TRBD1. The trim removed 3 bases at V and 4 bases at J, leaving 2 bases unmatched. From germline, CDR1 is SGDLS and CDR2 YYNGEE. The CDR3 extends over 14 amino acids.

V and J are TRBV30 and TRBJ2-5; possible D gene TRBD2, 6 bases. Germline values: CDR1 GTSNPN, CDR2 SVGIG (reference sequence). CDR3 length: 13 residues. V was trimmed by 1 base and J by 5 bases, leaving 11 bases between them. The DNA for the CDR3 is TGTGCCTGGAGTGGCACTAGCTATGAGACCCAGTACTTC. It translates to CAWSGTSYETQYF. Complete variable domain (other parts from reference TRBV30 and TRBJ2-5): SQTIHQWPATLVQPVGSPLSLECTVEGTSNPNLYWYRQAAGRGLQLLFYSVGIGQISSEVPQNLSASRPQDRQFILSSKKLLLSDSGFYLCAWSGTSYETQYFGPGTRLLVL.

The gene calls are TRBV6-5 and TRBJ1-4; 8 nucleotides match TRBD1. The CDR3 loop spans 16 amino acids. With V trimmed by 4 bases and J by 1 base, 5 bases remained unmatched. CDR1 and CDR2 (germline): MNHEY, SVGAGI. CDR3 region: CASSSGGHRTNEKLFF. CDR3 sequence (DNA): TGTGCCAGCAGTTCAGGGGGCCATCGAACTAATGAAAAACTGTTTTTT.

CDR3 region: CASSEASGTQYF. CDR3 coding DNA: TGCGCCAGCAGTGAGGCTAGCGGGACGCAGTATTTT. The chain carries TRBV10-1 and TRBJ2-3; TRBD2 aligns across 8 bases. This CDR3 is 12 amino acids long. V lost 2 bases, J lost 9 bases, and 1 base stayed unmatched. The V gene's germline CDR1 is WNHNN and CDR2 SYGVQD (reference sequence).

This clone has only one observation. DNA of the CDR3: TGTGCCAGCAGCTTGAGCGTAGCGGGTCGCACAGATACGCAGTATTTT. It codes for CASSLSVAGRTDTQYF. The gene calls are TRBV5-6 and TRBJ2-3; 7 bases align to TRBD2. This CDR3 comprises 16 residues. Germline values: CDR1 SGHDT, CDR2 YYEEEE. After removal of 1 base from V and 1 base from J, the junction contained 6 bases not matched to a gene.

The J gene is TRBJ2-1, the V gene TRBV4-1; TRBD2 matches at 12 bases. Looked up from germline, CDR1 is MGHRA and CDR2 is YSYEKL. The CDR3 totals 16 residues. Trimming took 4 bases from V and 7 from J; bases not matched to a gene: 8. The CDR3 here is CASSLRLAGDGNEQFF. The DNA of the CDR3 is TGCGCCAGCAGCCTTAGACTAGCGGGGGACGGGAATGAGCAGTTCTTC.

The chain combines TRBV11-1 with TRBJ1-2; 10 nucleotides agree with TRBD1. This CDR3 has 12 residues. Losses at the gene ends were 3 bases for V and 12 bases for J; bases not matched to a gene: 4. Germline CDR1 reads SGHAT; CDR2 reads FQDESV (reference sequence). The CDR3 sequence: CASSFTGTGDTF. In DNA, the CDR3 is TGTGCCAGCAGCTTCACCGGGACAGGGGACACCTTC.

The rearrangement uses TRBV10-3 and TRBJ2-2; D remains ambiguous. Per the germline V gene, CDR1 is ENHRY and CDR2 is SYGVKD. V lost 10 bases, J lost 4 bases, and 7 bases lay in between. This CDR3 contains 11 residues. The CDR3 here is CATSRTGELFF. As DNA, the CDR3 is TGTGCCACCAGCCGCACCGGGGAGCTGTTTTTT.

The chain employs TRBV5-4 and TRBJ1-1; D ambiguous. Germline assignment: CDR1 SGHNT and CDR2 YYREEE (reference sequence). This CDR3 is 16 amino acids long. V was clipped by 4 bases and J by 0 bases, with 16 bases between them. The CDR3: CASSMGLQRLNTEAFF. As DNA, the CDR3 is TGTGCCAGCAGCATGGGTTTGCAGAGACTGAACACTGAAGCTTTCTTT.

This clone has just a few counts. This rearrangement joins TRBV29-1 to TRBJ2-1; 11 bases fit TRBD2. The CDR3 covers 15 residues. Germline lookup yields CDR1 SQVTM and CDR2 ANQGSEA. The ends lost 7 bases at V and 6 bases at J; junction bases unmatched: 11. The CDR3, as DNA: TGCAGCGCCGAACTACTAGCGGGGGCCCTCAATGAGCAGTTCTTC. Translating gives CSAELLAGALNEQFF.

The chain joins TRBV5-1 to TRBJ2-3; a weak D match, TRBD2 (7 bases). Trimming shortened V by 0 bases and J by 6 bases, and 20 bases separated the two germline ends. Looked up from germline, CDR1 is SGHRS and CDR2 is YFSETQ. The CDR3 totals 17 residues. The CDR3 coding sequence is TGCGCCAGCAGCTTGGATTCTGGGGGCGCGGGAGTGGATACGCAGTATTTT. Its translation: CASSLDSGGAGVDTQYF. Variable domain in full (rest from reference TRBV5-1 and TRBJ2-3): KAGVTQTPRYLIKTRGQQVTLSCSPISGHRSVSWYQQTPGQGLQFLFEYFSETQRNKGNFPGRFSGRQFSNSRSEMNVSTLELGDSALYLCASSLDSGGAGVDTQYFGPGTRLTVL.

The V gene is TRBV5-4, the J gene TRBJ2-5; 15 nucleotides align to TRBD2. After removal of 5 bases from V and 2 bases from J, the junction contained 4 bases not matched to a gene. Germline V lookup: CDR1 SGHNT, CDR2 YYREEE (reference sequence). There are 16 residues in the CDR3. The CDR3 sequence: CASRPGLAGGQETQYF. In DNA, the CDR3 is TGTGCCAGCAGACCTGGACTAGCGGGGGGGCAAGAGACCCAGTACTTC.

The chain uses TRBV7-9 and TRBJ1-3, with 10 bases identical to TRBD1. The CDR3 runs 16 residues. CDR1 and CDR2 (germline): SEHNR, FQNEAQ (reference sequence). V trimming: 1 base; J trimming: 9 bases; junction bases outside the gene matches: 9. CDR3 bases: TGTGCCAGCAGCTTAGGGGACAGGGGCTACTTGGCCACCATATATTTT. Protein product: CASSLGDRGYLATIYF.

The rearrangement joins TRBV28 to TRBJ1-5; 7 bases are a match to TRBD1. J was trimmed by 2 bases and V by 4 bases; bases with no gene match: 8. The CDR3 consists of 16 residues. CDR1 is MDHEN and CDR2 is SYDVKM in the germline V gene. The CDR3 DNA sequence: TGTGCCAGCAGTTCCGGGACAGTGTCTCGCAATCAGCCCCAGCATTTT. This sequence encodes CASSSGTVSRNQPQHF.

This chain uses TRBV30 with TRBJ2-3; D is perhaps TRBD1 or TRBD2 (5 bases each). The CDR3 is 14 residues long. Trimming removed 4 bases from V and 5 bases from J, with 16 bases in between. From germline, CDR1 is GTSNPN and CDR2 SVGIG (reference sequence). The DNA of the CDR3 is TGTGCCTGGAACTCCGGGGCTTGGGGAGATACGCAGTATTTT. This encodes CAWNSGAWGDTQYF.

Written as DNA, the CDR3 is TGTGCCAGCAGTTACTCCTTGCGGGAGAGCAATGAGCAGTTCTTC. It specifies CASSYSLRESNEQFF. V and J are TRBV6-5 and TRBJ2-1; TRBD2 aligns across 7 bases. Germline loops: CDR1 MNHEY, CDR2 SVGAGI. The CDR3 length is 15 residues. The J segment lost 6 bases and the V segment lost 0 bases, leaving 5 bases of the junction unmatched.

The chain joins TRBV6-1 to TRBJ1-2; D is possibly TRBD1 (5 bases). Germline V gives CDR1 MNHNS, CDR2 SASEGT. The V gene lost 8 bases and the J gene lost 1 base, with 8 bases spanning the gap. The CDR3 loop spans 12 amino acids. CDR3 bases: TGTGCCAGCTCCCAGGGTAACTATGGCTACACCTTC. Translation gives CASSQGNYGYTF.

CDR3 region: CASKKSGIIFDEQYF. The DNA for the CDR3 is TGTGCCAGCAAGAAAAGCGGGATCATCTTCGACGAGCAGTACTTC. The chain combines TRBV28 with TRBJ2-7, with 7 positions matching TRBD2. V lost 7 bases and J lost 5; bases outside the gene matches: 14. The germline V gene encodes CDR1 MDHEN and CDR2 SYDVKM. CDR3 length: 15 amino acids.

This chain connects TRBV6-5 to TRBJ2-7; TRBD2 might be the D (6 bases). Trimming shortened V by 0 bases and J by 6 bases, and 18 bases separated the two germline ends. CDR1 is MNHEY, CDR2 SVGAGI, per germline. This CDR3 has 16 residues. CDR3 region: CASSYSIGGVSGEQYF. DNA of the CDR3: TGTGCCAGCAGTTACTCGATAGGCGGGGTGAGCGGCGAGCAGTACTTC.

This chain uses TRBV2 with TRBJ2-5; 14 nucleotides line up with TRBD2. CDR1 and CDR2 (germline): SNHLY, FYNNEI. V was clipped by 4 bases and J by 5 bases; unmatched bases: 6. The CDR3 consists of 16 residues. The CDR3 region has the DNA TGTGCCAGCAGTGGACTAGCGGGAGGGGTTCGGGAGACCCAGTACTTC. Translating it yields CASSGLAGGVRETQYF.

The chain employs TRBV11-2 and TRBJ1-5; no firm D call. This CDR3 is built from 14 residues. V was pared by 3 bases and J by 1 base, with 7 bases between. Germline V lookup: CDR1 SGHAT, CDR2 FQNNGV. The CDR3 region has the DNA TGTGCCAGCAGCTTGGAACCGAGCAATCAGCCCCAGCATTTT. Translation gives CASSLEPSNQPQHF.